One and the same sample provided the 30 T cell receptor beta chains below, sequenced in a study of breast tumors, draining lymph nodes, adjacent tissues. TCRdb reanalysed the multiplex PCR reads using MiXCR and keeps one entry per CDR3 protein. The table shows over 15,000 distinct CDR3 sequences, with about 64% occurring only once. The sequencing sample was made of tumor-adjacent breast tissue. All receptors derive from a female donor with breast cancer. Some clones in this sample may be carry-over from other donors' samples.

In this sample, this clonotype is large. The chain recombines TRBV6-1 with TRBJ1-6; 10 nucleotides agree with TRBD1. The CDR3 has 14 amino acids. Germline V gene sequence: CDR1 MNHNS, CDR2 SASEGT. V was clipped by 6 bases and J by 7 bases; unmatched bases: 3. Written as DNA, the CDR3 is TGTGCCAGCAGGCGGGACAGGGGCAATTCACCCCTCCACTTT. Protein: CASRRDRGNSPLHF.

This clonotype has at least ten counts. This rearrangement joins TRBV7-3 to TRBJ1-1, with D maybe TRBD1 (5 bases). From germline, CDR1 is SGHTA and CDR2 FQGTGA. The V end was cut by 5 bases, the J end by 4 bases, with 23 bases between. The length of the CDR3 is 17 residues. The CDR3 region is CASSASPQGRVGTEAFF. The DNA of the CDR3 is TGTGCCAGCAGCGCCAGTCCTCAGGGCCGAGTTGGCACTGAAGCTTTCTTT.

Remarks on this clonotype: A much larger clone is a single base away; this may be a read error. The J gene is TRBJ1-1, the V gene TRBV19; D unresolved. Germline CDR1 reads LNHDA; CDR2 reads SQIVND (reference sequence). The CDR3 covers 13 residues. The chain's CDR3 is CASSRTTAIEVFF. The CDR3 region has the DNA TGTGCCAGTAGCCGGACCACGGCGATAGAAGTTTTCTTT.

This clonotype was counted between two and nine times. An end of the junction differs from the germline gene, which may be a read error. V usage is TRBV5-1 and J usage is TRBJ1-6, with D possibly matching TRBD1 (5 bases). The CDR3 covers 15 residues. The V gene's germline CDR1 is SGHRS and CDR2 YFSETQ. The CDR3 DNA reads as TGTGCCAGCAGCAAGAATGGGGGGAGTGGTTCACCCCTCCACTTT. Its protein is CASSKNGGSGSPLHF.

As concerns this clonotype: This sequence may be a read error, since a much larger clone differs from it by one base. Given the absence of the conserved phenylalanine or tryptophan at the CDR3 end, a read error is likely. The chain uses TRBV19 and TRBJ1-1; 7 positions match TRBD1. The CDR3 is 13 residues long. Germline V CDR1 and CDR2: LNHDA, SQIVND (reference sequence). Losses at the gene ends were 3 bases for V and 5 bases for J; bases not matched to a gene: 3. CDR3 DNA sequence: TGTGCCAGTAGTATCAGGGGGGAGACTGAAGCTTTCTTG. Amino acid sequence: CASSIRGETEAFL.

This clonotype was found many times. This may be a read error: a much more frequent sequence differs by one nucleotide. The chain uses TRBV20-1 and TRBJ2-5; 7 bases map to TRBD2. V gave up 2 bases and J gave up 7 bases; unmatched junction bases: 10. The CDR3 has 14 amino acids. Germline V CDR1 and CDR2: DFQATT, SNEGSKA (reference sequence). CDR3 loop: CSARMGLISATQYF. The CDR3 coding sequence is TGCAGTGCTAGAATGGGACTAATTTCTGCGACCCAGTACTTC.

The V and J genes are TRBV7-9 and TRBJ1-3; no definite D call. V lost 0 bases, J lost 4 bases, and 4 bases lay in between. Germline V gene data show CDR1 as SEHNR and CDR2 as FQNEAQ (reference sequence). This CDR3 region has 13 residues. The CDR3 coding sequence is TGTGCCAGCAGCTTAGCCGCAGGAAACACCATATATTTT. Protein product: CASSLAAGNTIYF.

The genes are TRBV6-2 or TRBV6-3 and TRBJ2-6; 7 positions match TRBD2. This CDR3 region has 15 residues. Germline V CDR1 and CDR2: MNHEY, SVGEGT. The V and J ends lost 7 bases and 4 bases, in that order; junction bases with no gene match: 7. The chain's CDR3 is CASNPGSGGANVLTF. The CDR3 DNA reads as TGTGCCAGCAATCCGGGTAGCGGGGGGGCCAACGTCCTGACTTTC.

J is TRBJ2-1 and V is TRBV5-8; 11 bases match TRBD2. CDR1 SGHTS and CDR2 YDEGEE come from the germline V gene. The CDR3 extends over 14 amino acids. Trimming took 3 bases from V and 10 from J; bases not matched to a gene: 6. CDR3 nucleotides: TGTGCCAGCAGCTATAGCGGGGGGGCCGGAGAGCAGTTCTTC. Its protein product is CASSYSGGAGEQFF.

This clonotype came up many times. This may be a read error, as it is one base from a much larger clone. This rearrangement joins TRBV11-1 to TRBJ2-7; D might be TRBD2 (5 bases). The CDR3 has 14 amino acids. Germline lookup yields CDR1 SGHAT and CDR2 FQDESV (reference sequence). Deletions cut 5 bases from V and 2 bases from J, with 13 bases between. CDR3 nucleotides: TGTGCCAGCAGCCTTGAACGAGGGCCCTACGAGCAGTACTTC. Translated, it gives CASSLERGPYEQYF.

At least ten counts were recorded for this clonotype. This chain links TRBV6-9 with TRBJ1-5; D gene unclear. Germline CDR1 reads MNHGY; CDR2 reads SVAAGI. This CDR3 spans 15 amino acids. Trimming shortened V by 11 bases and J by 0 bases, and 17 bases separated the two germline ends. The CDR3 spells CAPPWLLYSNQPQHF. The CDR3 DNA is TGTGCCCCCCCTTGGCTCCTATATAGCAATCAGCCCCAGCATTTT.

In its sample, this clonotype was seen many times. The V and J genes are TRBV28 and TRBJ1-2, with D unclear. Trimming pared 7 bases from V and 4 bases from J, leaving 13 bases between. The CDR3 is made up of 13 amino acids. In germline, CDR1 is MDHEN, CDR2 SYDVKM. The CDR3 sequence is CASNNLGLYGYTF. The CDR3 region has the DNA TGTGCCAGCAATAACTTGGGTCTCTATGGCTACACCTTC.

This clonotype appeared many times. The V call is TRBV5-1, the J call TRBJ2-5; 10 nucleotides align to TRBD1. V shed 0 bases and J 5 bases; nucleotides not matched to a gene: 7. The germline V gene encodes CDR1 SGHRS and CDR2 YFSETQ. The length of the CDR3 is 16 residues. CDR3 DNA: TGCGCCAGCAGCTTGGCCCCGACAGGGGGCTCGGAGACCCAGTACTTC. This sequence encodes CASSLAPTGGSETQYF.

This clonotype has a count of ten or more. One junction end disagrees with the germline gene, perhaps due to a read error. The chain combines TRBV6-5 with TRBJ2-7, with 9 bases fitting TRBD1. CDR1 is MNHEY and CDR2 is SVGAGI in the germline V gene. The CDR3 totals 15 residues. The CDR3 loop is CASSHSKQGAHEQYF. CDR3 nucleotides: TGTGCCAGCAGTCACTCGAAACAGGGGGCGCACGAGCAGTACTTC.

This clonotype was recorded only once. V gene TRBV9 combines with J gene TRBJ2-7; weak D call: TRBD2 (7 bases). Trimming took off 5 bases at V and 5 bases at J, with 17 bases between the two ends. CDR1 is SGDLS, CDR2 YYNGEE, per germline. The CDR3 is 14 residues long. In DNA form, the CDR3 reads TGTGCCAGCAGTCCTGGCCGGGGGGCCCACGAGCAGTACTTC. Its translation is CASSPGRGAHEQYF.

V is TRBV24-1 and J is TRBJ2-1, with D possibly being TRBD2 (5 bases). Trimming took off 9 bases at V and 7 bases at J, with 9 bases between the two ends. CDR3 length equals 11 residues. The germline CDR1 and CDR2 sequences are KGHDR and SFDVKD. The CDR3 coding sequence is TGTGCCACCCGCGGAGGTAATGAGCAGTTCTTC. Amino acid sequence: CATRGGNEQFF.

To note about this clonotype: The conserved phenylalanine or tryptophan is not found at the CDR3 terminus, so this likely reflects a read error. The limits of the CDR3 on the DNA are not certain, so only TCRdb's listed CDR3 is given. The CDR3 loop is CASSFSPGLAG. The chain has TRBV12-3 or TRBV12-4 and TRBJ2-7; the D call of TRBD2 is as the table states it, not checked on the DNA. Both ends counted, the CDR3 spans 11 residues.

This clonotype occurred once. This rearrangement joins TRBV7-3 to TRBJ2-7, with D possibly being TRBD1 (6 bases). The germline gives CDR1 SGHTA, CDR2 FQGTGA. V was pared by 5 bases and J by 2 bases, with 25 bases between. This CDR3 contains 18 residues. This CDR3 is CASSQDRVGQGNTYEQYF. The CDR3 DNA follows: TGTGCCAGCAGCCAAGATAGGGTTGGGCAGGGGAACACCTACGAGCAGTACTTC.

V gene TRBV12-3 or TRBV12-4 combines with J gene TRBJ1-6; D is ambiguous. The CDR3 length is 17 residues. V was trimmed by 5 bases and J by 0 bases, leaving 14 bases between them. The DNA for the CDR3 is TGTGCCAGCAGTCCCATTGACGGGAGCTCCTATAATTCACCCCTCCACTTT. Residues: CASSPIDGSSYNSPLHF.

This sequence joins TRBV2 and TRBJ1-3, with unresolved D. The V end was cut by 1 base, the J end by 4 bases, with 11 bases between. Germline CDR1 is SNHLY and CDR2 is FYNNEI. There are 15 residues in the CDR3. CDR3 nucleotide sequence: TGTGCCAGCAGTGAAGGACCGGGGTCCGGAAACACCATATATTTT. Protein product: CASSEGPGSGNTIYF.

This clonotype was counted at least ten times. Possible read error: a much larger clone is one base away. The CDR3 is CASTDYSNQPQHF. In DNA, the CDR3 is TGTGCCAGCACGGACTATAGCAATCAGCCCCAGCATTTT. The chain is built from TRBV12-3 or TRBV12-4 and TRBJ1-5, with no clear D. This CDR3 has 13 residues. Trimming took 7 bases from V and 0 from J, leaving 7 bases between them.

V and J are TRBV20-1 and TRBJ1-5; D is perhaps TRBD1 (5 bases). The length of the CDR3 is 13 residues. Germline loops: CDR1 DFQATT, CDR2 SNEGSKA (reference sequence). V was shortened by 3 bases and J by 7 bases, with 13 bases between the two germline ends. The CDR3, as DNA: TGCAGTGCTAGGCGGTCGACAGAACAGCCCCAGCATTTT. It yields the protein CSARRSTEQPQHF.

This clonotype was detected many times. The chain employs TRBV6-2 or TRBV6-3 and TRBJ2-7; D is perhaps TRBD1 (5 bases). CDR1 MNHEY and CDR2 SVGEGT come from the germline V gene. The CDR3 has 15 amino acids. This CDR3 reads CASSHSPSGLGEQYV. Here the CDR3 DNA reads TGTGCCAGCAGTCACTCCCCTTCAGGGCTGGGCGAGCAGTACGTC.

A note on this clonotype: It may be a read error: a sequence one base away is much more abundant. Written as DNA, the CDR3 is TGCAGTGCTAGAGGGGCAGGGGACACTGAAGCTTTCTTT. It is translated as CSARGAGDTEAFF. This chain connects TRBV20-1 to TRBJ1-1; a weak D match, TRBD1 (6 bases). Germline V gives CDR1 DFQATT, CDR2 SNEGSKA (reference sequence). The germline V and J ends were trimmed by 1 base and 3 bases, with 9 bases remaining between them. This CDR3 is built from 13 residues.

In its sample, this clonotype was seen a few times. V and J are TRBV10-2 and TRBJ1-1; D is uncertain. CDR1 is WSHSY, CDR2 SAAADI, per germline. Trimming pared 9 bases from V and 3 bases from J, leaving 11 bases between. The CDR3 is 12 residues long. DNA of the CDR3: TGCGCCAGTTCCGAGGGTTACACTGAAGCTTTCTTT. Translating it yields CASSEGYTEAFF.

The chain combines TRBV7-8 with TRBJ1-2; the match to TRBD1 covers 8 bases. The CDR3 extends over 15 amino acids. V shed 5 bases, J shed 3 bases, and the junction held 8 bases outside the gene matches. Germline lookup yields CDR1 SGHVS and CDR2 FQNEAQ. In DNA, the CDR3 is TGTGCCAGCAGCCCTCGCCTGACAGGGGACTATGGCTACACCTTC. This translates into CASSPRLTGDYGYTF. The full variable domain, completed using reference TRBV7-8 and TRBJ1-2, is GAGVSQSPRYKVAKRGQDVALRCDPISGHVSLFWYQQALGQGPEFLTYFQNEAQLDKSGLPSDRFFAERPEGSVSTLKIQRTQQEDSAVYLCASSPRLTGDYGYTFGSGTRLTVV.

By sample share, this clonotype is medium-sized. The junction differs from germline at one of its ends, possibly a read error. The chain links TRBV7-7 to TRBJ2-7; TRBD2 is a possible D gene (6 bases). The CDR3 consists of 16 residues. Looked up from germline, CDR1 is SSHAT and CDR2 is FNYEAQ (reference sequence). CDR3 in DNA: TGTGCTAGCAGCTTTAGGGTCCCGCGGGGTGGCTACGAGCAGTACTTC. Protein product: CASSFRVPRGGYEQYF.

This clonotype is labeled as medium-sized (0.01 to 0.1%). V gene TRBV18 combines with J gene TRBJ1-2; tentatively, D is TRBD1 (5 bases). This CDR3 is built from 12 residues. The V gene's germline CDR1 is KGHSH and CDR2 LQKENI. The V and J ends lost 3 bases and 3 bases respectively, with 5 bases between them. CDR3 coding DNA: TGTGCCAGCTCACCGGGGGACTATGGCTACACCTTC. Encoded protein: CASSPGDYGYTF.

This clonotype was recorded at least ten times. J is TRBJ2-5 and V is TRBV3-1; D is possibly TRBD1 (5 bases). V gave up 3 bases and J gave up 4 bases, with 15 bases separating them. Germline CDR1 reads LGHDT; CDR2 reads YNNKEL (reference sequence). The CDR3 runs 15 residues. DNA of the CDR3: TGTGCCAGCAGCCAGAGCAAGCAGGGCGGAGAGACCCAGTACTTC. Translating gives CASSQSKQGGETQYF.

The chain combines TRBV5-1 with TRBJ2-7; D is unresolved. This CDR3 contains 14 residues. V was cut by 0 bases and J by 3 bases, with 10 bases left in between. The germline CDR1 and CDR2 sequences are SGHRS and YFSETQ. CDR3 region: CASSLAGRRYEQYF. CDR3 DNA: TGCGCCAGCAGCTTGGCTGGACGGCGCTACGAGCAGTACTTC.